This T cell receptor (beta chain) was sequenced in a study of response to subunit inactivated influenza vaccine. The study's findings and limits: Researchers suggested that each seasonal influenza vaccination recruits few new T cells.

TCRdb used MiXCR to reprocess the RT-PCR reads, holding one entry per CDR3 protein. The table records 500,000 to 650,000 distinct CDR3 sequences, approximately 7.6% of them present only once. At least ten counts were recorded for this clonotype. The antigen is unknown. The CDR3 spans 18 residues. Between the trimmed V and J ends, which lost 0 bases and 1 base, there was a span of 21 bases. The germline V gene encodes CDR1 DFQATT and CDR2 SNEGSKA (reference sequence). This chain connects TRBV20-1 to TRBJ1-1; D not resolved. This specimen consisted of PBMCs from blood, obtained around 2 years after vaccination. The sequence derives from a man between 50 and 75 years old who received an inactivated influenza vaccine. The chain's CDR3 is CSAREWGYGGSGNTEAFF. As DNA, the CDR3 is TGCAGTGCTAGAGAGTGGGGATACGGAGGGTCGGGGAACACTGAAGCTTTCTTT.